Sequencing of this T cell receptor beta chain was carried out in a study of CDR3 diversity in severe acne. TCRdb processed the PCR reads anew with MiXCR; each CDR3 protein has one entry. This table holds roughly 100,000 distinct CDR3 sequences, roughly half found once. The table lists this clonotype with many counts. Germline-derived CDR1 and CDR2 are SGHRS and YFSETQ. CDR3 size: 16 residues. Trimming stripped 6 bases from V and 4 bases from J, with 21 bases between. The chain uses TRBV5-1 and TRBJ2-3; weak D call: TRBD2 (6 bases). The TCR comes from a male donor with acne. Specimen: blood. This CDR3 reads CASTGGGKGGADTQYF. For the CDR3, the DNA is TGCGCCAGCACCGGTGGTGGGAAGGGCGGGGCAGATACGCAGTATTTT.